Below, one T cell receptor beta chain is given with its context. Its specificity is unknown. The germline CDR1 and CDR2 sequences are SGHTA and FQGTGA. The trim removed 5 bases at V and 1 base at J, leaving 10 bases unmatched. This CDR3 has 17 residues. These data are taken from a study of T cell responses to AZD1222 COVID-19 vaccine. Study results and caveats: It was only a handful of AZD1222 recipients who were seropositive at baseline. Nearly half of the spike-specific TCRs reportedly recognize variant regions that carry no mutations. White British donors predominated, females outnumbered males, and clonal diversity was possibly underestimated.

Method: immunoSEQ multiplex PCR; TCRdb's copy keeps in-frame clones and lacks some. The table has more than 75,000 clones, 80% to 90% seen once. Material: peripheral blood, obtained on day 0 of AZD1222 vaccination. The sequence derives from an adult in good health. The genes are TRBV7-3 and TRBJ1-2, with TRBD1 matching 10 bases. The CDR3, as DNA: TGTGCCAGCAGCACTCCCGGGACAGGGGACCTTAACTATGGCTACACCTTC. This encodes CASSTPGTGDLNYGYTF.